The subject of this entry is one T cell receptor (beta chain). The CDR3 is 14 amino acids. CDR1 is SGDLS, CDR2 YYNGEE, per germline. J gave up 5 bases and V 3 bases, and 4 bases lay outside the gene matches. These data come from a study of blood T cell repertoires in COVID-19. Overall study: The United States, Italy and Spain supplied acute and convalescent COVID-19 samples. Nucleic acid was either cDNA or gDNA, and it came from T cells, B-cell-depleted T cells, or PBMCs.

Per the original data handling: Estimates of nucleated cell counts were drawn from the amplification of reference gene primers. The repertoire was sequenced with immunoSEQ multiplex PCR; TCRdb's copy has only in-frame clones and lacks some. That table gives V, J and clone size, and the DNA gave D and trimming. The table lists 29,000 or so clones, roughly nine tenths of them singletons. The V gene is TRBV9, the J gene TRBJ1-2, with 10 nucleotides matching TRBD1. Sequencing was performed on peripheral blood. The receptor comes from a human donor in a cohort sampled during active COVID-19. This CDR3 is CASSGGQGVYGYTF. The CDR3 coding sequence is TGTGCCAGCAGCGGCGGACAGGGGGTTTATGGCTACACCTTC.